Below are 16 T cell receptor beta chains sequenced from a single sample in a study of Graves' ophthalmopathy and Graves' hyperthyroidism. TCR beta CDR3 amplification used RNA transcripts. HTBI primers served in a first-round RT-PCR, which a second-round multiplex PCR followed. Each CDR3 protein gets one entry after TCRdb re-called the multiplex PCR reads with MiXCR. The table lists about 1.1 million distinct CDR3 sequences, about 38% of them singletons. Input material: peripheral blood or thyroid tissue (not recorded which). Receptor source: an adult man with Graves' hyperthyroidism.

This clonotype appeared a few times. The V gene is TRBV6-6, the J gene TRBJ1-1; tentatively, D is TRBD1 (6 bases). Germline V lookup: CDR1 MNHNY, CDR2 SVGAGI (reference sequence). Trimming removed 2 bases from V and 0 bases from J, with 16 bases in between. This CDR3 is built from 17 residues. The CDR3 sequence is CASSYNSWDNLNTEAFF. The CDR3 DNA reads TGTGCCAGCAGTTACAACTCCTGGGACAACTTGAACACTGAAGCTTTCTTT.

This chain joins TRBV7-9 and TRBJ2-5; 7 bases are shared with TRBD2. The junction had 9 bases not matched to a gene; V was cut back by 6 bases and J by 5 bases. CDR1 is SEHNR, CDR2 FQNEAQ, per germline (reference sequence). The CDR3 runs to 14 residues. In DNA, the CDR3 is TGTGCCAGCAGTGGGGGGGAAGGGAGGGAGACCCAGTACTTC. Translating it yields CASSGGEGRETQYF.

This clonotype occurred many times. The rearrangement links TRBV5-1 to TRBJ2-5; TRBD1 might be the D (5 bases). This CDR3 region has 14 residues. Trimming took 3 bases from V and 5 from J, leaving 14 bases between them. Germline V gene data show CDR1 as SGHRS and CDR2 as YFSETQ. This CDR3 is CASSWGGPKETQYF. The CDR3 region has the DNA TGCGCCAGCAGCTGGGGCGGCCCGAAGGAGACCCAGTACTTC.

This clonotype was observed a handful of times. This chain connects TRBV7-2 to TRBJ1-2; D gene ambiguous. Looked up from germline, CDR1 is SGHTA and CDR2 is FQGNSA. This CDR3 comprises 18 residues. The V gene lost 5 bases and the J gene lost 6 bases, with 28 bases spanning the gap. CDR3 in amino acids: CASSLRPGPPGPRNGYTF. The DNA for the CDR3 is TGTGCCAGCAGCCTCCGCCCGGGCCCCCCGGGTCCCCGCAATGGCTACACCTTC.

This clonotype was counted a few times. This chain links TRBV7-2 with TRBJ2-7, with D perhaps assigned TRBD1 or TRBD2 (6 bases each). V was trimmed by 5 bases and J by 7 bases, leaving 12 bases between them. This CDR3 comprises 12 residues. Germline CDR1 reads SGHTA; CDR2 reads FQGNSA. CDR3 in amino acids: CASSRGGREQYF. The CDR3 nucleotides read TGTGCCAGCAGCCGAGGGGGGAGGGAGCAGTACTTC.

The CDR3 protein is CASSYGRIEAFF. Written as DNA, the CDR3 is TGTGCCAGCAGTTACGGCAGAATCGAAGCTTTCTTT. The chain carries TRBV6-2 or TRBV6-3 and TRBJ1-1; D is unresolved. Germline-derived CDR1 and CDR2 are MNHEY and SVGEGT. The V and J ends lost 2 bases and 8 bases respectively, with 9 bases between them. The CDR3 covers 12 residues.

This clonotype was counted many times. One junction end disagrees with the germline gene, perhaps due to a read error. The chain links TRBV7-8 to TRBJ2-7; D is unclear. This CDR3 has 12 amino acids. Germline V gene sequence: CDR1 SGHVS, CDR2 FQNEAQ. The CDR3 nucleotides are TGTGCCAGCAGCTTAGTGGTGGACGAGTGGCACTTC. Amino acid sequence: CASSLVVDEWHF.

A remark on this clonotype: One base away lies a much larger clone, so this may be a sequencing read error. The chain couples TRBV10-3 to TRBJ1-1; no firm D call. Germline V lookup: CDR1 ENHRY, CDR2 SYGVKD. Trimming pared 5 bases from V and 6 bases from J, leaving 16 bases between. CDR3 size: 14 residues. The CDR3 coding sequence is TGTGCCATCAGTTACTCGGCGGAGCCCGCTGAAGCTTTCTTT. It yields the protein CAISYSAEPAEAFF.

This clonotype was seen at least ten times. This rearrangement joins TRBV19 to TRBJ1-1; unclear D gene. The ends were cut back, 6 bases at V and 9 bases at J, with 8 bases in the middle. CDR1 and CDR2 (germline): LNHDA, SQIVND (reference sequence). The CDR3 consists of 10 residues. In DNA, the CDR3 is TGTGCCAGTAGAGCCCAGAAAGCTTTCTTT. Encoded protein: CASRAQKAFF.

This clonotype was found many times. The chain has TRBV20-1 and TRBJ1-4; possible D gene TRBD1, 6 bases. The CDR3 covers 13 residues. The V end was cut by 3 bases, the J end by 11 bases, with 16 bases between. Germline values: CDR1 DFQATT, CDR2 SNEGSKA (reference sequence). Written as DNA, the CDR3 is TGCAGTGCTAGCTCGGACAGTCTTGGGAAACTGTTTTTT. Residues: CSASSDSLGKLFF.

This clonotype was found many times. The chain joins TRBV2 to TRBJ1-4; D remains unclear. The V gene lost 1 base and the J gene lost 4 bases, with 13 bases spanning the gap. Per germline, CDR1 SNHLY and CDR2 FYNNEI. This CDR3 has 16 amino acids. CDR3 nucleotide sequence: TGTGCCAGCAGTGAAGAGACGGGCGCCGTTAATGAAAAACTGTTTTTT. Encoded protein: CASSEETGAVNEKLFF.

This clonotype has a single count. The chain recombines TRBV5-1 with TRBJ1-1, with D maybe TRBD1 (5 bases). Germline V gene sequence: CDR1 SGHRS, CDR2 YFSETQ. Trimming left V 1 base short and J 5 bases short, with 24 bases between. The CDR3 is made up of 18 amino acids. Here the CDR3 DNA reads TGCGCCAGCAGCTTGAGTGTCGGTGGTGGGGGTGGGGTGACTGAAGCTTTCTTT. The encoded protein is CASSLSVGGGGGVTEAFF.

V and J are TRBV7-8 and TRBJ1-5; D unresolved. Trimming pared 4 bases from V and 11 bases from J, leaving 9 bases between. CDR3 size: 11 residues. CDR1 and CDR2 from the germline V gene are SGHVS and FQNEAQ. This CDR3 reads CASSSGPAQHF. The CDR3 region has the DNA TGTGCCAGCAGCTCTGGCCCGGCCCAGCATTTT.

This clonotype was recorded many times. V and J are TRBV19 and TRBJ1-2; unclear D gene. The germline V gene encodes CDR1 LNHDA and CDR2 SQIVND (reference sequence). Trimming removed 4 bases from V and 5 bases from J, with 5 bases in between. This CDR3 contains 11 residues. The CDR3 nucleotides are TGTGCCAGTAGTACGGGTTATGGCTACACCTTC. Its protein product is CASSTGYGYTF.

This clonotype was seen at least ten times. This chain connects TRBV29-1 to TRBJ1-2; the match to TRBD1 covers 7 bases. Germline CDR1 SQVTM, CDR2 ANQGSEA. The V segment lost 5 bases and the J segment 10 bases; nucleotides outside the gene matches: 13. There are 13 residues in the CDR3. This CDR3 is CSVPSDRTGIYTF. CDR3 DNA: TGCAGCGTTCCGTCAGACAGGACAGGTATCTACACCTTC.

At least ten counts were recorded for this clonotype. This rearrangement joins TRBV12-3 or TRBV12-4 to TRBJ1-2; D might be TRBD1 (6 bases). V was pared by 1 base and J by 4 bases, with 16 bases between. CDR3 length equals 16 residues. The CDR3 DNA follows: TGTGCCAGCAGTTTAGTCCGAACAGGGCCTACCTATGGCTACACCTTC. It yields the protein CASSLVRTGPTYGYTF.